This note documents a single TCR beta chain sequence. This specimen comes from a study of T cell repertoires in cytomegalovirus infection. TCRdb re-called the reads through MiXCR, storing one row per CDR3 protein. The sample records over 300,000 distinct CDR3 sequences, 9.5% being singletons. The sequenced material came from PBMCs. This TCR came from a human donor in good health (CMV status not recorded). Some clones in this sample may be carry-over from other donors' samples.

The CDR3 nucleotides are TGTGCCATAGGGACAGGCTTCTACGAGCAGTACTTC. This translates into CAIGTGFYEQYF. V usage is TRBV15 and J usage is TRBJ2-7; TRBD1 aligns across 8 bases. This CDR3 contains 12 residues. From germline, CDR1 is LNHNV and CDR2 YYDKDF (reference sequence). V lost 10 bases to trimming and J lost 3 bases; unmatched junction nucleotides: 5. The variable domain in full, completed from reference TRBV15 and TRBJ2-7, reads DAMVIQNPRYQVTQFGKPVTLSCSQTLNHNVMYWYQQKSSQAPKLLFHYYDKDFNNEADTPDNFQSRRPNTSFCFLDIRSPGLGDTAMYLCAIGTGFYEQYFGPGTRLTVT.